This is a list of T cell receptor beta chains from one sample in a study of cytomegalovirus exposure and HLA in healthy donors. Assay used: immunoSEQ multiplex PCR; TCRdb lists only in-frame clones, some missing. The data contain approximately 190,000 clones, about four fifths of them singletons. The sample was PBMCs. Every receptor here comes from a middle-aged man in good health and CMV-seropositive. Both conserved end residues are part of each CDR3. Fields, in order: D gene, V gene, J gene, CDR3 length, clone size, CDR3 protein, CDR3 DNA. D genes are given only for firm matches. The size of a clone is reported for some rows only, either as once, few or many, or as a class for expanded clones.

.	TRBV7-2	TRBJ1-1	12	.	CASSRQNTEAFF	TGTGCCAGCAGCCGACAGAACACTGAAGCTTTCTTT
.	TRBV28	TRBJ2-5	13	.	CASNLAGVETQYF	TGTGCCAGCAACCTGGCAGGGGTGGAGACCCAGTACTTC
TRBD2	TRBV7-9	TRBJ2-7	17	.	CASKPLAPAGDAYEQYF	TGTGCCAGCAAACCTCTGGCTCCAGCGGGAGACGCCTACGAGCAGTACTTC
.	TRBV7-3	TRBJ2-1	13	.	CASSFYFDSEQFF	TGTGCCAGCAGCTTCTATTTCGACTCGGAGCAGTTCTTC
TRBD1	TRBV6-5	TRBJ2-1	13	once	CASSPSDRAEQFF	TGTGCCAGCAGTCCATCGGACAGGGCTGAGCAGTTCTTC
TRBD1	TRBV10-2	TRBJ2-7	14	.	CASRTTGGASEQYF	TGCGCCAGCAGAACGACAGGGGGAGCATCCGAGCAGTACTTC
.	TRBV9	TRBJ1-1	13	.	CASSVGGTTEAFF	TGTGCCAGCAGCGTAGGCGGCACCACTGAAGCTTTCTTT
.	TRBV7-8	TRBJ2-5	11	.	CATTRGETQYF	TGTGCCACCACCCGCGGGGAGACCCAGTACTTC
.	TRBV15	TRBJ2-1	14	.	CATSIPGHYNEQFF	TGTGCCACCAGCATACCGGGACACTACAATGAGCAGTTCTTC
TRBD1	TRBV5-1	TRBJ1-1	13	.	CASSWDSNTEAFF	TGCGCCAGCAGCTGGGACAGTAACACTGAAGCTTTCTTT
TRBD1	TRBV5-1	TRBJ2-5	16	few	CASTNQGTGNFETQYF	TGCGCCAGCACCAATCAGGGGACAGGGAATTTCGAGACCCAGTACTTC
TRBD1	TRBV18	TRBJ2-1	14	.	CASSTDRGRSEQFF	TGTGCCAGCTCAACGGACAGGGGGAGGAGTGAGCAGTTCTTC
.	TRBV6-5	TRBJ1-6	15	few	CASTLDNSYNSPLHF	TGTGCCAGCACATTGGACAACTCCTATAATTCACCCCTCCACTTT
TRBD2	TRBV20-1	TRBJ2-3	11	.	CSATSGDTQYF	TGCAGTGCTACTAGCGGAGATACGCAGTATTTT
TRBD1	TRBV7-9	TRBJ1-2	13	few	CASSFGDREAYTF	TGTGCCAGCAGCTTTGGGGACAGGGAGGCCTACACCTTC
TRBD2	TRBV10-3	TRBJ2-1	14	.	CAITASGSYNEQFF	TGTGCCATCACGGCTAGCGGGAGTTACAATGAGCAGTTCTTC